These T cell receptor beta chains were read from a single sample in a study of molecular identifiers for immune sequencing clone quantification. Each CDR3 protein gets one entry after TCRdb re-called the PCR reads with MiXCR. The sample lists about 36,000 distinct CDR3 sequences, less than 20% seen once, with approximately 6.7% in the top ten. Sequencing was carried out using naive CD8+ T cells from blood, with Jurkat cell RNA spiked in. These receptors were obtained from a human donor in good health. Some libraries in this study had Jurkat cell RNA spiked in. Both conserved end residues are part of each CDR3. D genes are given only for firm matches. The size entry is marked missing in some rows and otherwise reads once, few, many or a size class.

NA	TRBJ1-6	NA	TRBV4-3	TGCGCCAGCAGCCCGGGGGGAGGAAGCTCCTATAATTCACCCCTCCACTTT	CASSPGGGSSYNSPLHF
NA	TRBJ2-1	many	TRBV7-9	TGTGCCAGCAGCTTAGTTTTGGACAATGAGCAGTTCTTC	CASSLVLDNEQFF
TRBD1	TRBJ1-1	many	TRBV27	TGTGCCAGCAGTTTTCGACAGGGGGCGGCTGAAGCTTTCTTT	CASSFRQGAAEAFF
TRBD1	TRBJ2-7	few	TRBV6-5	TGTGCCAGCAAACCGGGACAGGGAACCTACGAGCAGTACTTC	CASKPGQGTYEQYF
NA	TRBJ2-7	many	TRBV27	TGTGCCAGCAGTTTAGGTCCCGGGCTCTACGAGCAGTACTTC	CASSLGPGLYEQYF
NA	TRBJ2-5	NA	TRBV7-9	TGTGCCAGCAGGGTGGGCAGCCTTCAAGAGACCCAGTACTTC	CASRVGSLQETQYF
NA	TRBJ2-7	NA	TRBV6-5	TGTGCCAGCAGTTACCCCAGGGGCGAGCAGTACTTC	CASSYPRGEQYF
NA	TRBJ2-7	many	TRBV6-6	TGTGCCAGCAGTTACGCATACTACGAGCAGTACTTC	CASSYAYYEQYF
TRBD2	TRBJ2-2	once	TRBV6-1	TGTGCCAGCAGTGGGCTAGCGGCCCACACCGGGGAGCTGTTTTTT	CASSGLAAHTGELFF
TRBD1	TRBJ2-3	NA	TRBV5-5	TGTGCCAGCAGCTGGGACAGTTACACAGATACGCAGTATTTT	CASSWDSYTDTQYF
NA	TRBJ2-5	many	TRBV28	TGTGCCAGCAGTTACCTAGTTGAGACCCAGTACTTC	CASSYLVETQYF
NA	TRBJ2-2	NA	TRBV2	TGTGCCAGCAGTGGGGAATCGAACACCGGGGAGCTGTTTTTT	CASSGESNTGELFF
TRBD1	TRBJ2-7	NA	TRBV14	TGTGCCAGCAGCTGGGGGACAGGGAGCTTCGAGCAGTACTTC	CASSWGTGSFEQYF
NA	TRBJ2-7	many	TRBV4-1	TGCGCCAGCCGACTGGATGGCGAGCAGTACTTC	CASRLDGEQYF
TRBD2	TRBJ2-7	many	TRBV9	TGTGCCAGCAGCCTAGCGGGTGACTACGAGCAGTACTTC	CASSLAGDYEQYF
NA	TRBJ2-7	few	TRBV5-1	TGCGCCAGCAGCTTGGAACGACCCTACGAGCAGTACTTC	CASSLERPYEQYF
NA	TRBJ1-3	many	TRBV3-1	TGTGCCAGCAGCCGGCCGACAGTGAACGGAAACACCATATATTTT	CASSRPTVNGNTIYF
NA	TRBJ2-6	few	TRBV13	TGTGCCAGCAGCTTAGGGTGGTCTGGGGCCAACGTCCTGACTTTC	CASSLGWSGANVLTF
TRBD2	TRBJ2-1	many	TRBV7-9	TGTGCCAGCAACCCAAAGACTAGCGGGAAGTACAATGAGCAGTTCTTC	CASNPKTSGKYNEQFF
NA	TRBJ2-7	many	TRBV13	TGTGCCAGCAGCACCCCCGGTGGGCGGAGAGGCTACGAGCAGTACTTC	CASSTPGGRRGYEQYF
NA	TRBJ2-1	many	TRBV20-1	TGCAGTGCAAATAGACAGGAAAGCTCCTACAATGAGCAGTTCTTC	CSANRQESSYNEQFF
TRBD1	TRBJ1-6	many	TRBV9	TGTGCCAGCAGCGTCCAACAGGGGGCCAATTCACCCCTCCACTTT	CASSVQQGANSPLHF
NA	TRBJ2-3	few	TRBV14	TGTGCCAGCAGCCAAGGTCTATCAGATACGCAGTATTTT	CASSQGLSDTQYF